This T cell receptor (beta chain) emerged from a study of blood T cell repertoires in COVID-19. Study as a whole: From the United States, Italy and Spain came samples of acute and convalescent COVID-19. T cells, B-cell-depleted T cells, or PBMCs supplied cDNA or gDNA.

Original processing methods: Reference gene primers were amplified, and this amplification served to estimate nucleated cell counts. Produced via immunoSEQ multiplex PCR; TCRdb's table is partial and in-frame only. The V and J calls and clone size come from that table; D and trimming were worked out from the DNA. The sample includes around 63,000 clones, 86% of them seen just once. CDR1 and CDR2 from the germline V gene are LNHDA and SQIVND (reference sequence). The trim removed 7 bases at V and 1 base at J, leaving 4 bases unmatched. The CDR3 is 14 amino acids. This chain connects TRBV19 to TRBJ2-7; 10 nucleotides match TRBD1. The origin of this receptor is a woman aged 80 or older with acute or convalescent COVID-19. The specimen was peripheral blood. CDR3 DNA: TGTGCCAGTACATCGGGACAGGGGTCCTACGAGCAGTACTTC. Translating it yields CASTSGQGSYEQYF.